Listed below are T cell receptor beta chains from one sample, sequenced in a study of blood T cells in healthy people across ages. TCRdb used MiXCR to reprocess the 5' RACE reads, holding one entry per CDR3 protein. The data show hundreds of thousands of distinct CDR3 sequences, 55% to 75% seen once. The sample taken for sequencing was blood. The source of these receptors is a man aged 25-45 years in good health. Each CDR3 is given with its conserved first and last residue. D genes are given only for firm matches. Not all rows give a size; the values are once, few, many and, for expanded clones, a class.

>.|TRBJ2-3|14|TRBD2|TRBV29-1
CSVELAVRTDTQYF
TGCAGCGTTGAACTAGCGGTTCGAACAGATACGCAGTATTTT
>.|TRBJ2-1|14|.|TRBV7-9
CASSSRFTRNEQFF
TGTGCCAGCAGCTCCCGATTCACGAGGAATGAGCAGTTCTTC
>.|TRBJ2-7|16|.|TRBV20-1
CSARDHDGSNTYEQYF
TGCAGTGCTAGGGACCACGACGGCTCCAATACCTACGAGCAGTACTTC
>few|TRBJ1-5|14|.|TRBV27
CASSPGWGNQPQHF
TGTGCCAGCAGTCCGGGATGGGGCAATCAGCCCCAGCATTTT
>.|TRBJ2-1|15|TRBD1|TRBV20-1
CSAPPGTGSYNEQFF
TGCAGTGCCCCCCCCGGGACAGGGTCCTACAATGAGCAGTTCTTC
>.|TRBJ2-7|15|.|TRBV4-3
CASSQDQSSASGQYF
TGCGCCAGCAGCCAAGATCAATCAAGCGCCTCCGGGCAGTACTTC
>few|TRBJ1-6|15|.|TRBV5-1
CASSLRQSGNSPLHF
TGCGCCAGCAGCTTAAGGCAGTCGGGCAATTCACCCCTCCACTTT
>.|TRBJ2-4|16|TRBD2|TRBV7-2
CASSSLAGGGANIQYF
TGTGCCAGCAGCTCACTAGCGGGAGGGGGCGCGAACATTCAGTACTTC
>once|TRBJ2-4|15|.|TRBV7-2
CASSPRRIAKNIQYF
TGTGCCAGCAGCCCGAGGCGGATAGCCAAAAACATTCAGTACTTC
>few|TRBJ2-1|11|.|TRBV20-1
CSAASRDEQFF
TGCAGTGCTGCCTCCCGGGATGAGCAGTTCTTC
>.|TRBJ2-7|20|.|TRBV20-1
CSAQRGPQGGTWEPSYEQYF
TGCAGTGCTCAAAGGGGGCCGCAGGGGGGTACGTGGGAGCCCTCCTACGAGCAGTACTTC
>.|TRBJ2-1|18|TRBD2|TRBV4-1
CASSHAPFSSGGAGEQFF
TGCGCCAGCAGCCATGCCCCCTTCTCCTCCGGGGGGGCCGGTGAGCAGTTCTTC
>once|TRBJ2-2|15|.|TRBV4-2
CASSQPERASGELFF
TGTGCCAGCAGCCAGCCCGAGCGGGCGAGCGGGGAGCTGTTTTTT
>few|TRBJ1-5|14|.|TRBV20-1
CSARPGGSNQPQHF
TGCAGTGCTCGCCCCGGCGGGAGCAATCAGCCCCAGCATTTT
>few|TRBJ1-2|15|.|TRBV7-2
CASPRYRNENYGYTF
TGTGCCAGCCCCCGCTACCGAAATGAAAACTATGGCTACACCTTC
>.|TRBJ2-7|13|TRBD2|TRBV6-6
CASSSGTMGEQYF
TGTGCCAGCAGCTCCGGGACTATGGGCGAGCAGTACTTC